The clone carrying this T cell receptor (beta chain) occurred once. The data derive from a study of blood T cell repertoires in COVID-19. Germline assignment: CDR1 SEHNR and CDR2 FQNEAQ (reference sequence). V shed 4 bases, J shed 9 bases, and the junction held 6 bases outside the gene matches. The CDR3 runs 16 residues. TCRdb's table, derived via immunoSEQ multiplex PCR, lists solely in-frame clones and lacks some. The data contain 150,000 or so clones, roughly 87% of them singletons. The V and J genes are TRBV7-9 and TRBJ2-1, with TRBD2 matching over 16 bases. Material for sequencing was peripheral blood. This receptor was obtained from a woman in her forties or fifties with acute or convalescent COVID-19. This CDR3 reads CASSSWGLAGGTEQFF. The CDR3, as DNA: TGTGCCAGCAGCTCATGGGGACTAGCGGGGGGGACTGAGCAGTTCTTC.